This T cell receptor beta chain is from a study of blood T cells in healthy people across ages. Sample-barcoded 5' priming and a J-beta primer mix drove a second PCR of about 7 to 11 cycles. TCRdb reprocessed the 5' RACE reads with MiXCR, giving one entry per CDR3 protein. The sample has around 1,600,000 distinct CDR3 sequences, under 55% seen once. Per individual sample, total RNA of at least 5.5 micrograms was extracted. About this clonotype itself: Its antigen is unknown.

V was clipped by 2 bases and J by 9 bases, with 14 bases between them. The CDR3 has 14 amino acids. General study results and limits: Unsorted PBMC input precluded a conclusive naive versus antigen-experienced comparison. Naive T cell percentage showed a strong correlation with the diversity of TCR beta. There were more naive CD4+ cells and higher diversity in long-lived donors than in aged donors.

The V and J genes are TRBV12-3 or TRBV12-4 and TRBJ2-1; D is undetermined. This receptor was obtained from a woman under 30 in good health. The specimen was blood. CDR3 residues: CASSLHRLGSEQFF. CDR3 bases: TGTGCCAGCAGTTTACATAGGCTAGGCAGTGAGCAGTTCTTC.